The clone carrying this TCR beta chain was picked up many times. The data belong to a study of Graves' ophthalmopathy and Graves' hyperthyroidism. V shed 2 bases and J shed 6 bases, with 7 bases lying between them. CDR3 length: 13 amino acids. Germline V gene data show CDR1 as KGHDR and CDR2 as SFDVKD. Amplification from RNA transcripts yielded the TCR beta CDR3 regions. An initial RT-PCR round employing HTBI primers preceded a second-round multiplex PCR. TCRdb passed the multiplex PCR reads through MiXCR, listing each CDR3 protein once. This sample has some 1.1 million distinct CDR3 sequences, with less than 45% found just once.

Sequenced sample: peripheral blood or thyroid tissue (not recorded which). V and J are TRBV24-1 and TRBJ1-5; D uncertain. The clonotype comes from an adult man with Graves' hyperthyroidism. The CDR3 loop reads CATSDSLGQPQHF. CDR3 nucleotide sequence: TGTGCCACCAGTGATTCCTTAGGTCAGCCCCAGCATTTT.